This TCR beta chain was obtained from a study of human T cells and chemical hapten exposure. MiXCR was run by TCRdb on the RACE reads, yielding one entry per CDR3 protein. The sample includes under 450,000 distinct CDR3 sequences, around 5% seen only once; the top ten take under 2.5%. This clonotype was observed at least ten times. Stated time point: patch test 1, 2 weeks after DPC sensitization. Treatment reported: therapeutic diphenylcyclopropenone sensitization with weekly scalp DPC. Venepuncture was done earlier than the placement of each patch test. Per germline, CDR1 LNHNV and CDR2 YYDKDF (reference sequence). The CDR3 totals 15 residues. V dropped 4 bases and J dropped 6 bases, with 15 bases sitting between them.

This TCR was sampled from a woman between 50 and 59 years old with alopecia areata. Some clones in this sample may be carry-over from other donors' samples. This sequence joins TRBV15 and TRBJ1-4; D is perhaps TRBD1 (6 bases). Sequencing was performed on whole blood, taken in connection with sensitization to the hapten diphenylcyclopropenone (DPC). In nucleotides, the CDR3 is TGTGCCACCAGCATATCCCGGAACAGGGATGAAAAACTGTTTTTT. This encodes CATSISRNRDEKLFF.